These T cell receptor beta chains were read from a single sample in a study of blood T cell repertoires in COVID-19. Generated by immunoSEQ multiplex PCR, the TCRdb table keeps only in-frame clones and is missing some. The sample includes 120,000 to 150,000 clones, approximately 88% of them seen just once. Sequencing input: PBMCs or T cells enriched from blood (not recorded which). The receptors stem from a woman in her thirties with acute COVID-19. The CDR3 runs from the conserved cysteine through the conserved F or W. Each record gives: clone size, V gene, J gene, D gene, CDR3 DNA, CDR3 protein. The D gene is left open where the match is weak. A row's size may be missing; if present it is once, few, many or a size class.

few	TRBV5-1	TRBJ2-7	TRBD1	TGCGCCAGCAGCTTGACAGGGGTCGGCTACGAGCAGTACTTC	CASSLTGVGYEQYF
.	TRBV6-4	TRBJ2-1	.	TGTGCCAGCAGTCTAGGGGACTTGGAATACAATGAGCAGTTCTTC	CASSLGDLEYNEQFF
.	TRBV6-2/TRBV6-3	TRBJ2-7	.	TGTGCCAGCAGTCGGGACTCGAACGACTACGAGCAGTACTTC	CASSRDSNDYEQYF
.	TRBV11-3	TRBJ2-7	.	TGTGCCAGCAGCTTGGGAGTCGCCTACGAGCAGTACTTC	CASSLGVAYEQYF
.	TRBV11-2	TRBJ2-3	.	TGTGCCAGCAGCCCCAAATACACGGCGGGAAGCACAGATACGCAGTATTTT	CASSPKYTAGSTDTQYF
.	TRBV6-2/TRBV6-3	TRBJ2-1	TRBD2	TGTGCCAGCAGTTACCAGGGACTAAATGAGCAGTTCTTC	CASSYQGLNEQFF
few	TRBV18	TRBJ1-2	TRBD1	TGTGCCAGCTCACCCGCCGGGACAGGGTCCTATGGCTACACCTTC	CASSPAGTGSYGYTF
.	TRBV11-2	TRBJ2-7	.	TGTGCCAGCAGCTTATCCGGGATCTACGAGCAGTACTTC	CASSLSGIYEQYF
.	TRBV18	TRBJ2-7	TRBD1	TGTGCCAGCTCACTCGCCCCGGGACAGGGAACCTACGAGCAGTACTTC	CASSLAPGQGTYEQYF
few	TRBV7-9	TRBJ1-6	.	TGTGCCAGCAGCCCCGGGGGGGTACGGAATTCACCCCTCCACTTT	CASSPGGVRNSPLHF
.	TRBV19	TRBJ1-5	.	TGTGCCAGTAGTATTGAAGGCAGGGGAAATCAGCCCCAGCATTTT	CASSIEGRGNQPQHF
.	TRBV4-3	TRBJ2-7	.	TGCGCCAGCAGTCTAACGCGGGAACCGTACGAGCAGTACTTC	CASSLTREPYEQYF
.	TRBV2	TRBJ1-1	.	TGTGCCAGTCAAATGCAGGGGAACACTGAAGCTTTCTTT	CASQMQGNTEAFF
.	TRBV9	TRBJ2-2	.	TGTGCCAGCAGCACAAGTAAGAATTCCGCCGGGGAGCTGTTTTTT	CASSTSKNSAGELFF
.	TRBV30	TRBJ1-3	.	TGTGCCTGGAGTTTATCGATAATGAGCTCTGGAAACACCATATATTTT	CAWSLSIMSSGNTIYF
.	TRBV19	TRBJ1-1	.	TGTGCCAGTAGTATTTATCAGGGCTTGAACACTGAAGCTTTCTTT	CASSIYQGLNTEAFF
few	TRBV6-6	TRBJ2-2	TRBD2	TGTGCCAGCAGCCCCGCGGGGGGGTGGAGGACCGGGGAGCTGTTTTTT	CASSPAGGWRTGELFF
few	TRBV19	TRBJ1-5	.	TGTGCCAGTAGTATAGGGGCCGGTACCAACCAGCCCCAGCATTTT	CASSIGAGTNQPQHF
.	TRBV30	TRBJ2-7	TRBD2	TGTGCCTGGAGTGTACCCGGACTAGCGGACCTGCGGTACTTC	CAWSVPGLADLRYF
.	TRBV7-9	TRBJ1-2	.	TGTGCCAGCAGCTTAGGAGGGAATAACTATGGCTACACCTTC	CASSLGGNNYGYTF
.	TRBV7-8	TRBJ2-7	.	TGTGCCAGCAGCTTGAATAACAGGGACGGGGAGCAGTACTTC	CASSLNNRDGEQYF
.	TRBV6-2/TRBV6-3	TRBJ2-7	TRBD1	TGTGCCAGCAGTTACCTACAGGGGTCCTACGAGCAGTACTTC	CASSYLQGSYEQYF
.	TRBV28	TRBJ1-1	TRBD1	TGTGCCAGCACTCGACAGGGGAACACTGAAGCTTTCTTT	CASTRQGNTEAFF
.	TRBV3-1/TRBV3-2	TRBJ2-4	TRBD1	TGTGCCAGCAGCCTTACAGGGGCAAACATTCAGTACTTC	CASSLTGANIQYF
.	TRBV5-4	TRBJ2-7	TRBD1	TGTGCCAGCAGCTCCGGGACAGGGGACTACGAGCAGTACTTC	CASSSGTGDYEQYF
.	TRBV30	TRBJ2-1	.	TGTGCCGGCGACGGGGACAATGAGCAGTTCTTC	CAGDGDNEQFF
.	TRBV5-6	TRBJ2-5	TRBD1	TGTGCCAGCAGCCCTCGCCGCGGACAGGGCTTCCAAGAGACCCAGTACTTC	CASSPRRGQGFQETQYF
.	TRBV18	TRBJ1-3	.	TGTGCCAGCTCACCACTGCCCGGGAGGGACTCTGGAAACACCATATATTTT	CASSPLPGRDSGNTIYF
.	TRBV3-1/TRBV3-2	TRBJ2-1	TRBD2	TGTGCCAGCAGCCAACCCGTAGCAGATAGGGGCGGGAGGGCCAACAATGAGCAGTTCTTC	CASSQPVADRGGRANNEQFF
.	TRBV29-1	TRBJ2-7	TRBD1	TGCAGCGTGGAAACCTCGGGACAGGGGAGGTACGAGCAGTACTTC	CSVETSGQGRYEQYF
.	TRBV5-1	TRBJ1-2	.	TGCGCCAGCAGCTTGGATGGTGGGTCAGGGATCGGCTACACCTTC	CASSLDGGSGIGYTF
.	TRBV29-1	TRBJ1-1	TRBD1	TGCAGCGCCGACGGACAGGCGGGGCGTACGAACACTGAAGCTTTCTTT	CSADGQAGRTNTEAFF
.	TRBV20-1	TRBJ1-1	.	TGCAGTGCTATGAGGGACACTGAAGCTTTCTTT	CSAMRDTEAFF
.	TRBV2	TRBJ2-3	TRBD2	TGTGCCAGCAGCCCAGGGACTAGCGGAGGACCAGATACGCAGTATTTT	CASSPGTSGGPDTQYF
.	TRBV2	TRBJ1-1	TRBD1	TGTGCCAGCAGTGAAGCAGGACAGGGGTACACTGAAGCTTTCTTT	CASSEAGQGYTEAFF
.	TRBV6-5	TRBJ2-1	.	TGTGCCAGCAGTTACCCACGAGCAGGGGGGCACAATGAGCAGTTCTTC	CASSYPRAGGHNEQFF
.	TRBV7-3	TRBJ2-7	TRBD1	TGTGCCAGCAGCCTACAGGGGGCCGCCTACGAGCAGTACTTC	CASSLQGAAYEQYF
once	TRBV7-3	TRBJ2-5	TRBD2	TGTGCCAGCAGCTTAGTTAGCGGGATATCAGAGACCCAGTACTTC	CASSLVSGISETQYF